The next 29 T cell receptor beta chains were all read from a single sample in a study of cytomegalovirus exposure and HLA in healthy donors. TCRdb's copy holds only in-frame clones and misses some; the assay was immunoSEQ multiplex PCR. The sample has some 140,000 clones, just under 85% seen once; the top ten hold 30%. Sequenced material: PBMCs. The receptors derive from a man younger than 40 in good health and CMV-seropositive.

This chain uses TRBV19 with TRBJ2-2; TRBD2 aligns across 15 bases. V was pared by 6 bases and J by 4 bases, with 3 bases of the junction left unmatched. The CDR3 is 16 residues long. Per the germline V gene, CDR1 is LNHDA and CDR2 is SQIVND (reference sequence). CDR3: CASRGLAGGATGELFF. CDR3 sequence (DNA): TGTGCCAGTAGGGGACTAGCGGGAGGCGCCACCGGGGAGCTGTTTTTT.

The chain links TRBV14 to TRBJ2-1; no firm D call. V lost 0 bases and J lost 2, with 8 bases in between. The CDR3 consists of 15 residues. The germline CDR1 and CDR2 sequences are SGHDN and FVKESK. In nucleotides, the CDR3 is TGTGCCAGCAGCCAAGACTTGGGCGCCTACAATGAGCAGTTCTTC. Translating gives CASSQDLGAYNEQFF. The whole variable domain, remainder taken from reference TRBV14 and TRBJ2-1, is EAGVTQFPSHSVIEKGQTVTLRCDPISGHDNLYWYRRVMGKEIKFLLHFVKESKQDESGMPNNRFLAERTGGTYSTLKVQPAELEDSGVYFCASSQDLGAYNEQFFGPGTRLTVL.

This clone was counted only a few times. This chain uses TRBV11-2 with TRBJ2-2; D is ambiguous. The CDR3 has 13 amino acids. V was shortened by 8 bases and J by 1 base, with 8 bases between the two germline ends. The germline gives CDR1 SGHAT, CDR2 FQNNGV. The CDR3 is CASRPGNTGELFF. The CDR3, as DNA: TGTGCCAGCCGCCCAGGGAACACCGGGGAGCTGTTTTTT.

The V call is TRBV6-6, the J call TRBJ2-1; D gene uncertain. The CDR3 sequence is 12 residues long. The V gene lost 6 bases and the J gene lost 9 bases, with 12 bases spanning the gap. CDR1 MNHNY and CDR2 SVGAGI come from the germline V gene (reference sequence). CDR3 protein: CASRPRGFEQFF. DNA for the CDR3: TGTGCCAGCAGGCCCCGAGGCTTTGAGCAGTTCTTC.

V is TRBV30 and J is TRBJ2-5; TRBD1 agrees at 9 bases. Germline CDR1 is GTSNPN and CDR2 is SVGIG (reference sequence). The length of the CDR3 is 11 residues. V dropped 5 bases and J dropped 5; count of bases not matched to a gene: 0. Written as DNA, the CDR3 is TGTGCCTGGGACAGGGGGGAGACCCAGTACTTC. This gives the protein CAWDRGETQYF.

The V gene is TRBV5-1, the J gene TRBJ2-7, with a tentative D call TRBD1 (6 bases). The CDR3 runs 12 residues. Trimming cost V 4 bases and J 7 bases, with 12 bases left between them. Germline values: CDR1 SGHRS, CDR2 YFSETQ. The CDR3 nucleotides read TGCGCCAGCAGCGACCCTAGGGGGGAGCAGTACTTC. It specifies CASSDPRGEQYF.

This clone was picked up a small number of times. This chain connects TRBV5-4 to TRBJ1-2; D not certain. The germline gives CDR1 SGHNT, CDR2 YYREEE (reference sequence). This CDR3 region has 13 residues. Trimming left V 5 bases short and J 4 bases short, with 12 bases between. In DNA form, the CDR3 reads TGTGCCAGCAGTCACATAGGCGGCTATGGCTACACCTTC. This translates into CASSHIGGYGYTF.

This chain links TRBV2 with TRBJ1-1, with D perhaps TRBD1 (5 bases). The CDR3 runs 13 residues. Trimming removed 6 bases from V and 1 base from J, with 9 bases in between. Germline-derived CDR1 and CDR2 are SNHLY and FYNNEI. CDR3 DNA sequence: TGTGCCAGCAGGTCCGGGGGGAACACTGAAGCTTTCTTT. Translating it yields CASRSGGNTEAFF.

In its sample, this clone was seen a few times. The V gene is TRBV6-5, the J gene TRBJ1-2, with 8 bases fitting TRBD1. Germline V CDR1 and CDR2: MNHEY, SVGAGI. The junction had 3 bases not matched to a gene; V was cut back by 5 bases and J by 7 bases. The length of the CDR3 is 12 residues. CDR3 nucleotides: TGTGCCAGCAGTCAGGGGGCGGGTGGCTACACCTTC. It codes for CASSQGAGGYTF.

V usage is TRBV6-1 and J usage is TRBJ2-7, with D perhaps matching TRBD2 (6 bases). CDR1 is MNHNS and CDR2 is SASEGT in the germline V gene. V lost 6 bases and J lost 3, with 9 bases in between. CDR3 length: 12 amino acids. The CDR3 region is CASRTGLYEQYF. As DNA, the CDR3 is TGTGCCAGCAGGACGGGACTCTACGAGCAGTACTTC.

CDR3 DNA: TGCAGCGCTCGGACAGGGGGGGAGACCCAGTACTTC. Its translation is CSARTGGETQYF. This chain links TRBV29-1 with TRBJ2-5; 10 nucleotides match TRBD1. This CDR3 is built from 12 residues. V dropped 7 bases and J dropped 5; count of bases not matched to a gene: 4. Germline assignment: CDR1 SQVTM and CDR2 ANQGSEA. The full variable domain, with the rest looked up from reference TRBV29-1 and TRBJ2-5, is SAVISQKPSRDICQRGTSLTIQCQVDSQVTMMFWYRQQPGQSLTLIATANQGSEATYESGFVIDKFPISRPNLTFSTLTVSNMSPEDSSIYLCSARTGGETQYFGPGTRLLVL.

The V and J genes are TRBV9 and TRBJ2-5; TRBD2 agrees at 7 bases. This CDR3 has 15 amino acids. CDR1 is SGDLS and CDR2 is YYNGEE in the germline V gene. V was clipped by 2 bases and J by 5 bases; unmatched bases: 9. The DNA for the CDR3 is TGTGCCAGCAGCGTGTCTAGCGGATCCCGGGAGACCCAGTACTTC. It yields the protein CASSVSSGSRETQYF.

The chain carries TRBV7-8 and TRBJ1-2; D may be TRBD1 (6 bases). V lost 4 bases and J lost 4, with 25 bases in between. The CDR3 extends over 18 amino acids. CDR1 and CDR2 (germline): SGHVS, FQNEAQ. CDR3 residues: CASSSWGGDGRGSYGYTF. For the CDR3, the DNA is TGTGCCAGCAGCTCCTGGGGAGGGGATGGGAGGGGGAGCTATGGCTACACCTTC.

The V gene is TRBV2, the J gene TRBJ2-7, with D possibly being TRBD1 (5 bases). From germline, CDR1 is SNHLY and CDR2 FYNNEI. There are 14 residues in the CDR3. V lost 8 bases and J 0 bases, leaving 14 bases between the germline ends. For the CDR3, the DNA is TGTGCCAGCCAATTAGGGGTGAGCTCCTACGAGCAGTACTTC. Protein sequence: CASQLGVSSYEQYF.

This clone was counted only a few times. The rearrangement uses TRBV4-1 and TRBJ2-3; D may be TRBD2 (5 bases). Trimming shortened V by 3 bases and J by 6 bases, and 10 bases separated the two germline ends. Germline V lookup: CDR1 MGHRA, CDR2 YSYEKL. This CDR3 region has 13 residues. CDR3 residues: CASSQSEVDTQYF. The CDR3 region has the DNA TGCGCCAGCAGCCAGTCGGAGGTGGATACGCAGTATTTT.

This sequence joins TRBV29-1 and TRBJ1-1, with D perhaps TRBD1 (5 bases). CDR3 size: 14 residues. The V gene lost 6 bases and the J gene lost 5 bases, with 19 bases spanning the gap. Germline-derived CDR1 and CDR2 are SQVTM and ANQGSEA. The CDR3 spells CSVTGGTVRTEAFF. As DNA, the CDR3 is TGCAGCGTGACGGGGGGGACGGTAAGGACTGAAGCTTTCTTT.

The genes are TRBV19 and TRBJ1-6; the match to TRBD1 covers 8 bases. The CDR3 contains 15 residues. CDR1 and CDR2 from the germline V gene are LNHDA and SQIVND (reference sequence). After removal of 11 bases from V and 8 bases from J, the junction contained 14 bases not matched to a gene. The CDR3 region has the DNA TGTGCCTCACGCGGGTCAGGGGGCTTGGATTCACCCCTCCACTTT. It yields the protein CASRGSGGLDSPLHF. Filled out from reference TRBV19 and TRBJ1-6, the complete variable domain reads DGGITQSPKYLFRKEGQNVTLSCEQNLNHDAMYWYRQDPGQGLRLIYYSQIVNDFQKGDIAEGYSVSREKKESFPLTVTSAQKNPTAFYLCASRGSGGLDSPLHFGNGTRLTVT.

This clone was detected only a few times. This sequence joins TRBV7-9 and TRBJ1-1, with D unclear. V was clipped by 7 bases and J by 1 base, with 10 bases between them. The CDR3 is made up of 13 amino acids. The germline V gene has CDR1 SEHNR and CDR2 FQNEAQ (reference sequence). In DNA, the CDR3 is TGTGCCAGCACCCCCTATGGGAACACTGAAGCTTTCTTT. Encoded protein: CASTPYGNTEAFF.

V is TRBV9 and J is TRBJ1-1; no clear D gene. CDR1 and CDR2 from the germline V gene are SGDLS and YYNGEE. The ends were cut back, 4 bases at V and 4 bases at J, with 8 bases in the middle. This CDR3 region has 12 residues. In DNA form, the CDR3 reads TGTGCCAGCAGCCCCCTCGGCACTGAAGCTTTCTTT. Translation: CASSPLGTEAFF.

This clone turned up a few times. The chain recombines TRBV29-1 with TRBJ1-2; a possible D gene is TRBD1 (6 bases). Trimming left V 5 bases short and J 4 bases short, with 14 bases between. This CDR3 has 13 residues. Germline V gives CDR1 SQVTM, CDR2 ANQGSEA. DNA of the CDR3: TGCAGCGTTACCAGTACAGGGACCTATGGCTACACCTTC. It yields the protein CSVTSTGTYGYTF. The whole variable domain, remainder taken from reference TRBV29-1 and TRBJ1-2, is SAVISQKPSRDICQRGTSLTIQCQVDSQVTMMFWYRQQPGQSLTLIATANQGSEATYESGFVIDKFPISRPNLTFSTLTVSNMSPEDSSIYLCSVTSTGTYGYTFGSGTRLTVV.

CDR3: CASRSQILNTEAFF. Written as DNA, the CDR3 is TGCGCCAGCCGTTCACAGATCCTGAACACTGAAGCTTTCTTT. The V and J genes are TRBV5-1 and TRBJ1-1; D remains unclear. V lost 7 bases, J lost 0 bases, and 13 bases lay in between. Germline loops: CDR1 SGHRS, CDR2 YFSETQ. There are 14 residues in the CDR3.

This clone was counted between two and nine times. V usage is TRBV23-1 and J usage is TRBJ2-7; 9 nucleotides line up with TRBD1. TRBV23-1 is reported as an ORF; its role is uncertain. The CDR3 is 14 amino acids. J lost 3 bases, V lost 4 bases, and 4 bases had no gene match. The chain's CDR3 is CASSLRDRVYEQYF. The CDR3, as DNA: TGCGCCAGCAGTCTAAGGGACAGGGTCTACGAGCAGTACTTC.

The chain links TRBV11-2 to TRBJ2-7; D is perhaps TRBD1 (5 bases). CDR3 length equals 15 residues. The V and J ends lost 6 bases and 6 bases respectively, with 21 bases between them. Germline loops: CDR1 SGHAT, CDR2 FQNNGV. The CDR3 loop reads CASSYTSGSEGEQYF. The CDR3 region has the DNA TGTGCCAGCAGTTATACCTCAGGGTCGGAAGGCGAGCAGTACTTC.

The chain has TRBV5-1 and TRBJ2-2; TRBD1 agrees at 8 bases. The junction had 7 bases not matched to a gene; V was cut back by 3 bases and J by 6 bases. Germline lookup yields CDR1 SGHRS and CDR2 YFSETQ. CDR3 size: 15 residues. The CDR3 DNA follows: TGCGCCAGCAGCTCCAGACAGGGGTCCTCCGGGGAGCTGTTTTTT. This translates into CASSSRQGSSGELFF.

The CDR3 spells CASSQMGQTNYGYTF. DNA for the CDR3: TGTGCCAGCAGCCAAATGGGGCAGACTAACTATGGCTACACCTTC. The genes are TRBV7-9 and TRBJ1-2, with D possibly being TRBD1 (5 bases). The V and J ends lost 5 bases and 0 bases respectively, with 13 bases between them. The CDR3 totals 15 residues. Germline V gives CDR1 SEHNR, CDR2 FQNEAQ (reference sequence).

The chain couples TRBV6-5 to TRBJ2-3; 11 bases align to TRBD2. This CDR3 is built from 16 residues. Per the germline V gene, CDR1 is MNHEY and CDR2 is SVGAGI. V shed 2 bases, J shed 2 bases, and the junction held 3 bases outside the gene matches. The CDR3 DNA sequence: TGTGCCAGCAGTTACGGGACTAGCGGTGCCACAGATACGCAGTATTTT. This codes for CASSYGTSGATDTQYF.

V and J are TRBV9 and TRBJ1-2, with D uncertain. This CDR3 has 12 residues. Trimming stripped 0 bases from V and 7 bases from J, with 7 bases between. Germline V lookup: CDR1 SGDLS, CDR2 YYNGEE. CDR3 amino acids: CASSVGRSGYTF. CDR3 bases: TGTGCCAGCAGCGTAGGCAGGTCTGGCTACACCTTC.

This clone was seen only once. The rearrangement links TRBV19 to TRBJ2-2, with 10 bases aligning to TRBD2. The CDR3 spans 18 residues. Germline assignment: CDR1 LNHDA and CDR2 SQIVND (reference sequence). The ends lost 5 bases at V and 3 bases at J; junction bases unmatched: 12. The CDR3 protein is CASSPRRAGGPDTGELFF. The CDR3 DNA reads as TGTGCCAGTAGTCCGCGGAGAGCGGGAGGGCCGGACACCGGGGAGCTGTTTTTT.

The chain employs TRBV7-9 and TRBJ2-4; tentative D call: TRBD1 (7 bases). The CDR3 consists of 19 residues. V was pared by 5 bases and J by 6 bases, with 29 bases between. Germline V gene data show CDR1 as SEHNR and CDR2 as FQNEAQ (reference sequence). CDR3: CASSLPTADGGGHLNIQYF. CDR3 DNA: TGTGCCAGCAGCCTACCAACCGCAGATGGAGGGGGCCATTTAAACATTCAGTACTTC.